The TCR beta chain described here comes from a study of shared clonotypes between healthy human individuals. Germline values: CDR1 KGHSH, CDR2 LQKENI. The junction had 8 bases not matched to a gene; V was cut back by 3 bases and J by 2 bases. The CDR3 runs to 16 residues. General study points: Memory subsets had estimated richness that was generally smaller than that of naive subsets. Investigators expected sequencing depth to affect clonotype sharing among donors.

Turning to this clone: Antigen: not known.

Splitting the CD4+ cells yielded a CD45RA+ naive subset and a CD45RA-negative memory subset. For each subset, genomic DNA was distributed in equal portions over several immunoSEQ plates. The table came from immunoSEQ multiplex PCR; TCRdb's copy has only in-frame clones and leaves some out. This table has 1,500,000 or so clones, 98% appearing once. This sequence originates from a man aged 25 to 40 in good health. The sequencing input was naive CD4+ T cells sorted from blood. Subset defined: CD45RA+ positively selected. V and J are TRBV18 and TRBJ2-3; 7 bases agree with TRBD2. CDR3 residues: CASSPKASGYTDTQYF. The CDR3 DNA sequence: TGTGCCAGCTCACCGAAGGCTAGCGGATACACAGATACGCAGTATTTT.